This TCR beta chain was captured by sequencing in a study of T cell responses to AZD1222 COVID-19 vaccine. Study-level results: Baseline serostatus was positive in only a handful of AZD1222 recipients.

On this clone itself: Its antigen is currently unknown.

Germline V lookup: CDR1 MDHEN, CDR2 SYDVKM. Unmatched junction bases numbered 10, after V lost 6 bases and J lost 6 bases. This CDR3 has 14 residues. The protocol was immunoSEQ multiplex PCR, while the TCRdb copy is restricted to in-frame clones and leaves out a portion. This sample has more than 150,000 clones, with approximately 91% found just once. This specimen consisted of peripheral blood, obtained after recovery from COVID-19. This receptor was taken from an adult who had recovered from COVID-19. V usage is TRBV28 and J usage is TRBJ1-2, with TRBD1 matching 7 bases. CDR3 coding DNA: TGTGCCAGCAGACTATCCGACAGGGTGGATGGCTACACCTTC. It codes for CASRLSDRVDGYTF.